One and the same sample provided the 6 T cell receptor beta chains below, sequenced in a study of type 1 regulatory T cells (dated by TCRdb to the early 2020s). The sequencer listed for this sample is Illumina MiSeq. TCRdb ran its own pipeline on the public reads, namely fastp trimming at Q25 and MiXCR clone calling, and kept in-frame beta chains. Each entry merges the rows of one CDR3 protein and shows their most common DNA and genes. This sample lists approximately 42,000 distinct CDR3 sequences; 12% were detected once. Of the sample, 8% to 10% is held by the ten largest clones. Antigen specificity for these receptors is unknown. The sequencing input was cultured non-Tr1 T cells, either the whole culture or a sorted T cell fraction (not recorded which). The cell subset or site label of this sample denotes: non-Tr1 population from the T-allo10 product. These receptors were collected from a human donor in good health.

The V and J genes are TRBV7-3 and TRBJ1-1; D unclear. The V end was cut by 0 bases, the J end by 4 bases, with 6 bases between. The CDR3 runs 13 residues. The V gene's germline CDR1 is SGHTA and CDR2 FQGTGA. CDR3 in amino acids: CASSLTVTTEAFF. The CDR3 nucleotides read TGTGCCAGCAGCTTAACCGTTACCACTGAAGCTTTCTTT.

This clonotype was picked up many times. The rearrangement links TRBV5-1 to TRBJ2-1; possible D gene TRBD2, 6 bases. CDR3 length: 15 residues. CDR1 is SGHRS, CDR2 YFSETQ, per germline. Trimming left V 4 bases short and J 10 bases short, with 21 bases between. The DNA for the CDR3 is TGCGCCAGCAGCCCCGCGGGGAGGCCCGCTCGGGAGCAGTTCTTC. As protein: CASSPAGRPAREQFF.

This clonotype was seen ten or more times. This chain links TRBV12-3 or TRBV12-4 with TRBJ2-7; 7 bases fit TRBD2. Losses at the gene ends were 2 bases for V and 6 bases for J; bases not matched to a gene: 7. The CDR3 spans 14 residues. CDR3 sequence (DNA): TGTGCCAGCAGTTTATGGGGGGGTTCAGGCGAGCAGTACTTC. As protein: CASSLWGGSGEQYF.

This chain connects TRBV7-8 to TRBJ2-7; D is ambiguous. The CDR3 sequence is 14 residues long. The V end was cut by 2 bases, the J end by 5 bases, with 13 bases between. Germline assignment: CDR1 SGHVS and CDR2 FQNEAQ. The CDR3 DNA reads as TGTGCCAGCAGCTTAAGTTCTGCGCCGCACGAGCAGTACTTC. Amino acids: CASSLSSAPHEQYF.

This clonotype was recorded at least ten times. This sequence joins TRBV10-1 and TRBJ1-4; tentative D call: TRBD1 (6 bases). CDR3 size: 14 residues. Germline V gives CDR1 WNHNN, CDR2 SYGVQD (reference sequence). With 9 bases removed from V and 5 bases from J, the gap between germline ends came to 16 bases. CDR3 nucleotides: TGCGCCAGGGCCGGACAGCCAAGCAATGAAAAACTGTTTTTT. Protein product: CARAGQPSNEKLFF.

At least ten counts were recorded for this clonotype. V is TRBV19 and J is TRBJ2-7, with 9 bases identical to TRBD2. CDR3 length: 14 amino acids. CDR1 is LNHDA and CDR2 is SQIVND in the germline V gene (reference sequence). V trimming: 4 bases; J trimming: 4 bases; junction bases outside the gene matches: 5. CDR3 bases: TGTGCCAGTAGTAGGTCTAGCGGGAATTACGAGCAGTACTTC. Translated, it gives CASSRSSGNYEQYF.